This entry describes one T cell receptor (beta chain). What it binds is not known. The data belong to a study of cytomegalovirus exposure and HLA in healthy donors. Whole-study context: Unique TCRs from HLA-typed donors, about 85 million of them, were held in an early data release. General study findings and limits: Prior analysis indicated that the majority of TCR beta V segments exhibited productivity approximately 87% or approximately 30% of the time. One later analysis reportedly identified an Asian-associated ancestry cluster that showed fewer N-insertions than the roughly 670-donor mean.

The PCR made use of 60 Vbeta and 13 Jbeta primers. Libraries were prepared by immunoSEQ multiplex PCR; TCRdb keeps only in-frame clonotypes and omits some of them. This table has 110,000 to 150,000 clones, about 79% appearing once. This clonotype was obtained from a woman in her thirties in good health and CMV-seronegative. Material: PBMCs.

This chain's CDR3 is CASTSDSEETQYF. The CDR3 region has the DNA TGTGCCAGCACCTCGGACAGCGAAGAGACCCAGTACTTC. V and J are TRBV27 and TRBJ2-5; D is possibly TRBD1 (6 bases). With 7 bases removed from V and 3 bases from J, the gap between germline ends came to 12 bases. The CDR3 loop spans 13 amino acids. CDR1 and CDR2 (germline): MNHEY, SMNVEV (reference sequence).